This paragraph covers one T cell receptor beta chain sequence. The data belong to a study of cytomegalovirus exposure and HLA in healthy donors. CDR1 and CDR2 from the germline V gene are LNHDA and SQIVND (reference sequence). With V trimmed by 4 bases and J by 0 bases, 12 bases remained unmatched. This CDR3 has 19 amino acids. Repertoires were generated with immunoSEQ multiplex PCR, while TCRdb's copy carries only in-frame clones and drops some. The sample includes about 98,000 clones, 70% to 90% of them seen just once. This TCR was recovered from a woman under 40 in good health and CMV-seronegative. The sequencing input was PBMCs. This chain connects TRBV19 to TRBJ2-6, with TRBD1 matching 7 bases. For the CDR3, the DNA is TGTGCCAGTAGTACCCTCCTAACAGGGGCGAGCTCTGGGGCCAACGTCCTGACTTTC. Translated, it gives CASSTLLTGASSGANVLTF.